The 30 T cell receptor beta chains given below trace back to one sample, sequenced in a study of Ad26.COV2.S vaccination and SARS-CoV-2 variants. Treatment reported: some 19 received Ad26.COV2.S at low or high dose, single or two shots; about 5 received placebo; per-sample allocation not given. Samples were taken on day 63 after the first vaccine or placebo injection. The table came from immunoSEQ multiplex PCR; TCRdb's copy has only in-frame clones and leaves some out. This table has fewer than 900,000 clones, 80% to 90% appearing once. This sample comprised peripheral blood, obtained in a trial of Ad26.COV2.S vaccine versus placebo. These receptor sequences come from a person between 18 and 59 years old who received the Ad26.COV2.S COVID-19 vaccine or a placebo.

On this clone: Other nucleotide sequences in the sample specify the same CDR3. This chain connects TRBV6-5 to TRBJ2-5; no reliable D call. In germline, CDR1 is MNHEY, CDR2 SVGAGI. The CDR3 extends over 13 amino acids. V gave up 2 bases and J gave up 2 bases, with 6 bases separating them. The CDR3 sequence: CASSYRGQETQYF. The CDR3 DNA is TGTGCCAGCAGTTACAGAGGTCAAGAGACCCAGTACTTC.

The chain uses TRBV4-3 and TRBJ2-3; D not resolved. V was cut by 0 bases and J by 5 bases, with 18 bases left in between. This CDR3 is 17 amino acids long. Germline CDR1 and CDR2: LGHNA and YSLEER. CDR3 DNA sequence: TGCGCCAGCAGCCAAGATCGCCTTCCCCTCGGAAAAGATACGCAGTATTTT. It translates to CASSQDRLPLGKDTQYF.

V is TRBV27 and J is TRBJ1-2; D may be TRBD1 (6 bases). V was shortened by 6 bases and J by 4 bases, with 15 bases between the two germline ends. Germline CDR1 reads MNHEY; CDR2 reads SMNVEV (reference sequence). CDR3 length equals 14 residues. In nucleotides, the CDR3 is TGTGCCAGCAGACCCACAGGGAAGAGCTATGGCTACACCTTC. It codes for CASRPTGKSYGYTF.

The chain joins TRBV6-5 to TRBJ2-7, with D perhaps matching TRBD1 (5 bases). The V gene's germline CDR1 is MNHEY and CDR2 SVGAGI. The CDR3 length is 13 residues. The V end lost 5 bases, the J end lost 5 bases, and 13 bases lay between the germline ends. CDR3 loop: CASSPRVLHEQYF. The CDR3, as DNA: TGTGCCAGCAGTCCCAGGGTACTACACGAGCAGTACTTC.

This chain uses TRBV7-9 with TRBJ2-3, with D possibly being TRBD2 (6 bases). CDR3 length: 15 amino acids. CDR1 is SEHNR, CDR2 FQNEAQ, per germline (reference sequence). V shed 3 bases and J shed 5 bases, with 15 bases lying between them. The CDR3 region has the DNA TGTGCCAGCAGCTTTTTTCCGGGAGTTCGAGATACGCAGTATTTT. The encoded protein is CASSFFPGVRDTQYF.

The chain carries TRBV5-1 and TRBJ1-4, with no clear D. Trimming pared 5 bases from V and 8 bases from J, leaving 10 bases between. The CDR3 runs 12 residues. Per the germline V gene, CDR1 is SGHRS and CDR2 is YFSETQ. CDR3 sequence reads: CASRREEEKLFF. The CDR3 region has the DNA TGCGCCAGCAGGAGGGAGGAGGAAAAACTGTTTTTT. The full variable domain, in which reference TRBV5-1 and TRBJ1-4 provide the parts outside the CDR3, is KAGVTQTPRYLIKTRGQQVTLSCSPISGHRSVSWYQQTPGQGLQFLFEYFSETQRNKGNFPGRFSGRQFSNSRSEMNVSTLELGDSALYLCASRREEEKLFFGSGTQLSVL.

This chain uses TRBV5-6 with TRBJ2-2; 7 bases agree with TRBD2. CDR3 length: 17 residues. Germline V gives CDR1 SGHDT, CDR2 YYEEEE. V lost 0 bases, J lost 0 bases, and 5 bases stayed unmatched. The CDR3, as DNA: TGTGCCAGCAGCTTGGAATTGGGGACTACGAACACCGGGGAGCTGTTTTTT. Translated, it gives CASSLELGTTNTGELFF.

The rearrangement links TRBV5-6 to TRBJ1-1; a weak D match, TRBD1 (6 bases). The length of the CDR3 is 13 residues. Germline V CDR1 and CDR2: SGHDT, YYEEEE. V was shortened by 4 bases and J by 5 bases, with 12 bases between the two germline ends. The CDR3 DNA follows: TGTGCCAGCAGCGTTACAGGGAGGACTGAAGCTTTCTTT. Its translation: CASSVTGRTEAFF. The entire variable domain, with the rest obtained from reference TRBV5-6 and TRBJ1-1, is as follows: DAGVTQSPTHLIKTRGQQVTLRCSPKSGHDTVSWYQQALGQGPQFIFQYYEEEERQRGNFPDRFSGHQFPNYSSELNVNALLLGDSALYLCASSVTGRTEAFFGQGTRLTVV.

The rearrangement links TRBV6-4 to TRBJ2-7; 10 nucleotides match TRBD1. J gave up 3 bases and V 4 bases, and 12 bases lay outside the gene matches. From germline, CDR1 is MRHNA and CDR2 SNTAGT. The length of the CDR3 is 17 residues. The CDR3 sequence is CASSGGRQGANVYEQYF. The CDR3 DNA is TGTGCCAGCAGTGGAGGCCGACAGGGGGCAAATGTCTACGAGCAGTACTTC.

The J gene is TRBJ2-1, the V gene TRBV5-1, with 11 bases aligning to TRBD2. Trimming cost V 4 bases and J 9 bases; bases outside gene matches: 9. Germline CDR1 SGHRS, CDR2 YFSETQ. The CDR3 spans 15 residues. Written as DNA, the CDR3 is TGCGCCAGCAGCGAGGGGACTAGCGGTCTCGGTGAGCAGTTCTTC. It yields the protein CASSEGTSGLGEQFF.

This chain links TRBV5-1 with TRBJ1-1, with D perhaps matching TRBD1 (5 bases). Trimming removed 1 base at V and 3 bases at J, with 13 bases between. The length of the CDR3 is 15 residues. Germline V gene data show CDR1 as SGHRS and CDR2 as YFSETQ. The CDR3, as DNA: TGCGCCAGCAGCTTGATACCCGGAGGGGACACTGAAGCTTTCTTT. This translates into CASSLIPGGDTEAFF.

The chain combines TRBV11-2 with TRBJ2-3; unclear D gene. Per the germline V gene, CDR1 is SGHAT and CDR2 is FQNNGV. Trimming took off 0 bases at V and 2 bases at J, with 6 bases between the two ends. The CDR3 has 14 amino acids. The CDR3 region is CASSLEGTTDTQYF. In DNA, the CDR3 is TGTGCCAGCAGCTTAGAGGGTACCACAGATACGCAGTATTTT. The full variable domain, in which reference TRBV11-2 and TRBJ2-3 provide the parts outside the CDR3, is EAGVAQSPRYKIIEKRQSVAFWCNPISGHATLYWYQQILGQGPKLLIQFQNNGVVDDSQLPKDRFSAERLKGVDSTLKIQPAKLEDSAVYLCASSLEGTTDTQYFGPGTRLTVL.

The V and J genes are TRBV7-9 and TRBJ1-4; 7 bases fit TRBD1. The V and J ends lost 5 bases and 6 bases, in that order; junction bases with no gene match: 6. Germline loops: CDR1 SEHNR, CDR2 FQNEAQ (reference sequence). The CDR3 covers 14 residues. CDR3 protein: CASSQDRAYEKLFF. In nucleotides, the CDR3 is TGTGCCAGCAGCCAAGACAGGGCCTATGAAAAACTGTTTTTT. The entire variable domain, with the rest obtained from reference TRBV7-9 and TRBJ1-4, is as follows: DTGVSQNPRHKITKRGQNVTFRCDPISEHNRLYWYRQTLGQGPEFLTYFQNEAQLEKSRLLSDRFSAERPKGSFSTLEIQRTEQGDSAMYLCASSQDRAYEKLFFGSGTQLSVL.

The V call is TRBV19, the J call TRBJ1-5, with a possible D match to TRBD1 (5 bases). The germline V and J ends were trimmed by 7 bases and 3 bases, with 16 bases remaining between them. The germline gives CDR1 LNHDA, CDR2 SQIVND (reference sequence). CDR3 length: 15 residues. The CDR3: CASKILGGDNQPQHF. The CDR3 DNA follows: TGTGCCAGTAAAATTTTGGGGGGGGACAATCAGCCCCAGCATTTT. The full variable domain, completed using reference TRBV19 and TRBJ1-5, is DGGITQSPKYLFRKEGQNVTLSCEQNLNHDAMYWYRQDPGQGLRLIYYSQIVNDFQKGDIAEGYSVSREKKESFPLTVTSAQKNPTAFYLCASKILGGDNQPQHFGDGTRLSIL.

This clone was recorded only once. The chain carries TRBV18 and TRBJ1-5; tentatively, D is TRBD1 (5 bases). The V and J ends lost 3 bases and 4 bases respectively, with 10 bases between them. The CDR3 covers 14 residues. Germline V gene sequence: CDR1 KGHSH, CDR2 LQKENI. In nucleotides, the CDR3 is TGTGCCAGCTCACCGTCGGGGGAAAATCAGCCCCAGCATTTT. Its protein is CASSPSGENQPQHF.

The genes are TRBV18 and TRBJ2-3; tentative D call: TRBD2 (6 bases). This CDR3 region has 11 residues. Per germline, CDR1 KGHSH and CDR2 LQKENI. V dropped 3 bases and J dropped 14 bases, with 12 bases sitting between them. CDR3 residues: CASSPGGGPYF. The CDR3 DNA reads as TGTGCCAGCTCACCGGGAGGAGGTCCGTATTTT.

CDR3 bases: TGTGCCAGCAGCCCCGACAGTAACACCGGGGAGCTGTTTTTT. It encodes CASSPDSNTGELFF. The gene calls are TRBV27 and TRBJ2-2; TRBD1 might be the D (5 bases). Trimming removed 6 bases at V and 2 bases at J, with 10 bases between. The CDR3 spans 14 residues. Germline V CDR1 and CDR2: MNHEY, SMNVEV (reference sequence).

The V call is TRBV6-5, the J call TRBJ1-2, with 9 bases matching TRBD1. The germline V gene has CDR1 MNHEY and CDR2 SVGAGI. V shed 5 bases, J shed 8 bases, and the junction held 0 bases outside the gene matches. The CDR3 contains 11 residues. Here the CDR3 reads CASSTGGGYTF. For the CDR3, the DNA is TGTGCCAGCAGTACAGGGGGCGGCTACACCTTC.

The rearrangement uses TRBV24-1 and TRBJ2-2; 10 positions match TRBD2. Germline CDR1 KGHDR, CDR2 SFDVKD. Trimming removed 4 bases from V and 6 bases from J; junction bases left unmatched: 10. The CDR3 consists of 17 residues. The CDR3 protein is CATSELAGGLSSGELFF. CDR3 nucleotide sequence: TGTGCCACCAGTGAATTAGCGGGAGGTTTGTCCTCCGGGGAGCTGTTTTTT.

V gene TRBV25-1 combines with J gene TRBJ2-5, with D possibly matching TRBD1 (5 bases). V was cut by 7 bases and J by 4 bases, with 10 bases left in between. The CDR3 loop spans 12 amino acids. Germline CDR1 MGHDK, CDR2 SYGVNS. CDR3 region: CASTAQGETQYF. Written as DNA, the CDR3 is TGTGCCAGCACCGCGCAGGGAGAGACCCAGTACTTC.

This chain links TRBV7-2 with TRBJ2-5; D is tentatively TRBD1 or TRBD2 (5 bases each). Trimming cost V 7 bases and J 5 bases, with 14 bases left between them. This CDR3 is built from 13 residues. Looked up from germline, CDR1 is SGHTA and CDR2 is FQGNSA. CDR3: CASTLGGTETQYF. CDR3 DNA: TGTGCCAGCACCCTGGGTGGGACGGAGACCCAGTACTTC.

The chain couples TRBV7-2 to TRBJ1-1; TRBD1 is a possible D gene (5 bases). CDR1 SGHTA and CDR2 FQGNSA come from the germline V gene. V was trimmed by 3 bases and J by 5 bases, leaving 19 bases between them. The CDR3 covers 16 residues. In DNA form, the CDR3 reads TGTGCCAGCAGCTTGGGGCCGAGGGTTGCCGGGACTGAAGCTTTCTTT. Protein: CASSLGPRVAGTEAFF.

V gene TRBV11-3 combines with J gene TRBJ2-7, with D maybe TRBD1 (5 bases). CDR1 SGHNT and CDR2 YENEEA come from the germline V gene. Trimming pared 0 bases from V and 6 bases from J, leaving 9 bases between. This CDR3 contains 13 residues. The CDR3 sequence: CASSLDQGGEQYF. Here the CDR3 DNA reads TGTGCCAGCAGCTTAGATCAGGGCGGCGAGCAGTACTTC.

The chain joins TRBV28 to TRBJ2-1; the match to TRBD1 covers 7 bases. Per germline, CDR1 MDHEN and CDR2 SYDVKM. This CDR3 is 17 amino acids long. The V segment lost 2 bases and the J segment 4 bases; nucleotides outside the gene matches: 11. CDR3 DNA: TGTGCCAGCAGTTTACCACAGGGGCCCAATTTTTACAATGAGCAGTTCTTC. Encoded protein: CASSLPQGPNFYNEQFF.

V gene TRBV6-6 combines with J gene TRBJ2-2, with D possibly being TRBD2 (6 bases). Germline loops: CDR1 MNHNY, CDR2 SVGAGI (reference sequence). This CDR3 region has 12 residues. With 7 bases removed from V and 7 bases from J, the gap between germline ends came to 10 bases. CDR3 protein: CASMRGGGELFF. The CDR3 nucleotides are TGTGCCAGCATGCGGGGTGGCGGGGAGCTGTTTTTT.

This chain connects TRBV27 to TRBJ2-2; 8 nucleotides line up with TRBD1. The V gene's germline CDR1 is MNHEY and CDR2 SMNVEV (reference sequence). V trimming: 5 bases; J trimming: 5 bases; junction bases outside the gene matches: 4. The CDR3 sequence is 14 residues long. CDR3 protein: CASSTGQGTGELFF. CDR3 DNA sequence: TGTGCCAGCAGTACCGGACAGGGAACCGGGGAGCTGTTTTTT.

The table lists this clone with a count of one. V is TRBV2 and J is TRBJ2-5; D may be TRBD1 (6 bases). Per the germline V gene, CDR1 is SNHLY and CDR2 is FYNNEI. Trimming shortened V by 3 bases and J by 2 bases, and 13 bases separated the two germline ends. The CDR3 covers 15 residues. In DNA, the CDR3 is TGTGCCAGCAGTGAGTTGGGGGCCCGGCAAGAGACCCAGTACTTC. It translates to CASSELGARQETQYF.

V and J are TRBV7-8 and TRBJ2-2, with 7 nucleotides matching TRBD1. V was clipped by 2 bases and J by 4 bases; unmatched bases: 7. Germline assignment: CDR1 SGHVS and CDR2 FQNEAQ. There are 16 residues in the CDR3. The CDR3, as DNA: TGTGCCAGCAGCTTAAGTAGGGGGCTAGGCACCGGGGAGCTGTTTTTT. This gives the protein CASSLSRGLGTGELFF.

The CDR3 region is CASSLVRPAYEQYF. For the CDR3, the DNA is TGTGCCAGCAGCTTAGTACGCCCGGCCTACGAGCAGTACTTC. This chain links TRBV11-2 with TRBJ2-7; no firm D call. The CDR3 is made up of 14 amino acids. In germline, CDR1 is SGHAT, CDR2 FQNNGV. V lost 1 base and J lost 2, with 9 bases in between.

The rearrangement links TRBV20-1 to TRBJ2-1, with 10 bases fitting TRBD2. With V trimmed by 3 bases and J by 6 bases, 14 bases remained unmatched. Germline lookup yields CDR1 DFQATT and CDR2 SNEGSKA (reference sequence). The CDR3 consists of 17 residues. The DNA of the CDR3 is TGCAGTGCTAGTCCCACTAGCGGGACGTACCTAGGCAATGAGCAGTTCTTC. Its translation is CSASPTSGTYLGNEQFF.